Presented here are 16 T cell receptor beta chains from one specimen sequenced in a study of T cell responses to AZD1222 COVID-19 vaccine. The method was immunoSEQ multiplex PCR; TCRdb's version includes in-frame clones alone and lacks a portion of them. Altogether some 140,000 clones are present, around 90% being singletons, with the ten largest covering 1.9%. The sequencing used peripheral blood, collected on day 0 of AZD1222 vaccination. These receptor sequences come from an adult in good health.

The chain links TRBV9 to TRBJ2-1, with D tentatively TRBD2 (6 bases). CDR3 size: 18 residues. Germline V gives CDR1 SGDLS, CDR2 YYNGEE. The germline V and J ends were trimmed by 3 bases and 9 bases, with 28 bases remaining between them. CDR3 amino acids: CASSASWELAGIGGEQFF. The CDR3 nucleotides read TGTGCCAGCAGCGCCAGCTGGGAGTTGGCGGGGATAGGCGGTGAGCAGTTCTTC.

The chain links TRBV7-9 to TRBJ1-6; D remains unclear. The CDR3 extends over 15 amino acids. Germline CDR1 is SEHNR and CDR2 is FQNEAQ (reference sequence). V lost 6 bases and J 7 bases, leaving 16 bases between the germline ends. CDR3 DNA sequence: TGTGCCAGCAGGGTAGGAGGGATAGGGAATTCACCCCTCCACTTT. Translating it yields CASRVGGIGNSPLHF.

The V and J genes are TRBV29-1 and TRBJ1-2; D may be TRBD1 (6 bases). CDR3 length equals 13 residues. Trimming stripped 6 bases from V and 2 bases from J, with 13 bases between. The germline gives CDR1 SQVTM, CDR2 ANQGSEA. The chain's CDR3 is CSVLTGSNYGYTF. The CDR3 coding sequence is TGCAGCGTGCTGACAGGTTCGAACTATGGCTACACCTTC.

J is TRBJ2-3 and V is TRBV7-2; D call uncertain. V gave up 4 bases and J gave up 4 bases, with 3 bases separating them. Germline V lookup: CDR1 SGHTA, CDR2 FQGNSA. CDR3 length equals 11 residues. CDR3 DNA sequence: TGTGCCAGCAGCTCTTCAGATACGCAGTATTTT. It is translated as CASSSSDTQYF.

The chain joins TRBV6-5 to TRBJ2-7; 8 nucleotides align to TRBD2. V was pared by 0 bases and J by 5 bases, with 9 bases of the junction left unmatched. The CDR3 is made up of 16 amino acids. Germline V CDR1 and CDR2: MNHEY, SVGAGI. CDR3 nucleotide sequence: TGTGCCAGCAGTTACTCGACCGGGACTAGTACTCACGAGCAGTACTTC. Amino acids: CASSYSTGTSTHEQYF.

This chain joins TRBV27 and TRBJ2-5; 7 bases are a match to TRBD1. Germline trimming cut 6 bases from V and 4 bases from J; bases unmatched to any gene: 5. The CDR3 spans 13 residues. Germline V gene data show CDR1 as MNHEY and CDR2 as SMNVEV (reference sequence). CDR3 sequence (DNA): TGTGCCAGCAGGACAGGGACCCTAGAGACCCAGTACTTC. It is translated as CASRTGTLETQYF.

The rearrangement links TRBV12-3 or TRBV12-4 to TRBJ1-2, with D tentatively TRBD1 (6 bases). V lost 6 bases and J 4 bases, leaving 12 bases between the germline ends. The CDR3 runs to 13 residues. The CDR3 protein is CASSPDRIYGYTF. In DNA, the CDR3 is TGTGCCAGCAGCCCGGACAGAATCTATGGCTACACCTTC.

The rearrangement links TRBV19 to TRBJ2-2; 7 positions agree with TRBD2. The CDR3 totals 16 residues. Germline V gene data show CDR1 as LNHDA and CDR2 as SQIVND (reference sequence). V gave up 5 bases and J gave up 5 bases; unmatched junction bases: 11. For the CDR3, the DNA is TGTGCCAGTAGTTGGGCTGTGGCGGGAGTTACCGGGGAGCTGTTTTTT. This encodes CASSWAVAGVTGELFF.

This rearrangement joins TRBV5-1 to TRBJ2-7, with a weak D call TRBD1 (5 bases). The CDR3 has 16 residues. The ends were cut back, 7 bases at V and 0 bases at J, with 20 bases in the middle. Looked up from germline, CDR1 is SGHRS and CDR2 is YFSETQ. The CDR3 protein is CASGVGLSPLSYEQYF. CDR3 nucleotides: TGCGCCAGCGGCGTGGGGCTAAGCCCGCTCTCCTACGAGCAGTACTTC.

The genes are TRBV7-6 and TRBJ2-5, with 9 bases lining up with TRBD1. The CDR3 sequence is 15 residues long. Trimming took 2 bases from V and 5 from J; bases not matched to a gene: 6. The V gene's germline CDR1 is SGHVS and CDR2 FNYEAQ. CDR3: CASSLSGQGRETQYF. CDR3 nucleotides: TGTGCCAGCAGCTTATCGGGACAGGGCCGGGAGACCCAGTACTTC. Full variable domain (missing parts from reference TRBV7-6 and TRBJ2-5): GAGVSQSPRYKVTKRGQDVALRCDPISGHVSLYWYRQALGQGPEFLTYFNYEAQQDKSGLPNDRFSAERPEGSISTLTIQRTEQRDSAMYRCASSLSGQGRETQYFGPGTRLLVL.

The chain recombines TRBV27 with TRBJ2-4; D may be TRBD1 (6 bases). CDR1 and CDR2 from the germline V gene are MNHEY and SMNVEV (reference sequence). V dropped 6 bases and J dropped 2 bases, with 8 bases sitting between them. This CDR3 region has 13 residues. The CDR3 here is CASSDRPKNIQYF. DNA of the CDR3: TGTGCCAGCAGCGACAGGCCCAAAAACATTCAGTACTTC.

The V call is TRBV27, the J call TRBJ1-6; unclear D gene. This CDR3 spans 12 amino acids. Trimming stripped 3 bases from V and 10 bases from J, with 7 bases between. Germline-derived CDR1 and CDR2 are MNHEY and SMNVEV (reference sequence). The CDR3, as DNA: TGTGCCAGCAGTTTTTTTGGCTCACCCCTCCACTTT. Amino acids: CASSFFGSPLHF.

This clone was observed a few times. CDR3 region: CASSPRAGLETQYF. DNA for the CDR3: TGTGCCAGCAGCCCCCGAGCGGGATTGGAGACCCAGTACTTC. The chain recombines TRBV7-9 with TRBJ2-5; TRBD2 aligns across 7 bases. Germline CDR1 is SEHNR and CDR2 is FQNEAQ (reference sequence). The CDR3 runs to 14 residues. Germline trimming cut 5 bases from V and 5 bases from J; bases unmatched to any gene: 8.

V gene TRBV5-1 combines with J gene TRBJ2-7; the match to TRBD1 covers 9 bases. The V and J ends lost 0 bases and 0 bases, in that order; junction bases with no gene match: 4. This CDR3 contains 16 residues. Germline values: CDR1 SGHRS, CDR2 YFSETQ. This chain's CDR3 is CASSLEGTGISYEQYF. The CDR3 DNA reads TGCGCCAGCAGCTTGGAGGGGACAGGGATCTCCTACGAGCAGTACTTC.

This sequence joins TRBV30 and TRBJ1-6; 7 bases fit TRBD1. The CDR3 extends over 14 amino acids. Germline-derived CDR1 and CDR2 are GTSNPN and SVGIG (reference sequence). V lost 2 bases, J lost 6 bases, and 4 bases stayed unmatched. CDR3: CAWSRDRVNSPLHF. CDR3 nucleotides: TGTGCCTGGAGTCGAGACAGGGTTAATTCACCCCTCCACTTT.

V is TRBV7-9 and J is TRBJ1-1; no clear D. The CDR3 totals 14 residues. The V and J ends lost 5 bases and 2 bases respectively, with 12 bases between them. Germline lookup yields CDR1 SEHNR and CDR2 FQNEAQ (reference sequence). The CDR3 sequence: CASSPREGNTEAFF. Here the CDR3 DNA reads TGTGCCAGCAGCCCCCGGGAGGGTAACACTGAAGCTTTCTTT.